One sample yielded the 10 T cell receptor beta chains listed below, sequenced in a study of T cells after posttransplantation cyclophosphamide. Cyclophosphamide on days +3 and +4 followed busulfan-fludarabine conditioning and a marrow graft. Using immunoSEQ multiplex PCR, the repertoire was profiled, and TCRdb retains in-frame clones only, with some absent. Singletons are absent from the sample, which has more than 4,500 clones. Material: PBMCs, obtained 350 to 400 days after allogeneic stem cell transplant with posttransplant cyclophosphamide. Receptors originate from a male patient in his sixties or seventies who received an allogeneic stem cell transplant from a related donor, was CMV-positive, and had acute GVHD only. Some of these T cells may belong to the graft donor.

This clone was recorded at least ten times. The chain employs TRBV7-2 and TRBJ2-1, with 15 nucleotides matching TRBD2. The CDR3 has 16 residues. With 4 bases clipped from V and 8 bases from J, the junction kept 6 bases outside the gene matches. CDR1 is SGHTA and CDR2 is FQGNSA in the germline V gene. The CDR3 spells CASSSRRTSGRDEQFF. For the CDR3, the DNA is TGTGCCAGCAGCTCCCGAAGGACTAGCGGGAGGGATGAGCAGTTCTTC.

In this sample, this clone turned up many times. The chain employs TRBV27 and TRBJ1-3; D not resolved. V lost 5 bases and J lost 3, with 8 bases in between. This CDR3 is 13 amino acids long. The V gene's germline CDR1 is MNHEY and CDR2 SMNVEV (reference sequence). The CDR3 DNA reads TGTGCCAGCAGTCGCCCGAGTGGAAACACCATATATTTT. Protein: CASSRPSGNTIYF.

This clone came up many times. The chain recombines TRBV7-8 with TRBJ1-2; TRBD1 is a possible D gene (6 bases). The germline gives CDR1 SGHVS, CDR2 FQNEAQ. V dropped 5 bases and J dropped 4 bases, with 17 bases sitting between them. This CDR3 contains 15 residues. The CDR3 bases are TGTGCCAGCAGCACAGGGAGACGGCGGGCCTATGGCTACACCTTC. It encodes CASSTGRRRAYGYTF. The full variable domain, with the rest looked up from reference TRBV7-8 and TRBJ1-2, is GAGVSQSPRYKVAKRGQDVALRCDPISGHVSLFWYQQALGQGPEFLTYFQNEAQLDKSGLPSDRFFAERPEGSVSTLKIQRTQQEDSAVYLCASSTGRRRAYGYTFGSGTRLTVV.

This clone was detected ten times or more. The chain has TRBV28 and TRBJ1-1; maybe TRBD1 (5 bases). The CDR3 is made up of 12 amino acids. V was pared by 8 bases and J by 6 bases, with 13 bases between. Germline values: CDR1 MDHEN, CDR2 SYDVKM. CDR3 loop: CASYSRGAEAFF. The CDR3 coding sequence is TGTGCCAGCTACTCCCGGGGGGCTGAAGCTTTCTTT.

This clone was detected ten times or more. The rearrangement uses TRBV7-3 and TRBJ2-1; D perhaps matches TRBD1 (5 bases). The germline CDR1 and CDR2 sequences are SGHTA and FQGTGA. Trimming shortened V by 1 base and J by 5 bases, and 18 bases separated the two germline ends. The CDR3 extends over 17 amino acids. The CDR3 sequence: CASSLKPPLLGDNEQFF. CDR3 DNA: TGTGCCAGCAGCTTAAAGCCCCCCCTGTTAGGGGACAATGAGCAGTTCTTC. Together with reference TRBV7-3 and TRBJ2-1, the CDR3 gives the full variable domain: GAGVSQTPSNKVTEKGKYVELRCDPISGHTALYWYRQSLGQGPEFLIYFQGTGAADDSGLPNDRFFAVRPEGSVSTLKIQRTERGDSAVYLCASSLKPPLLGDNEQFFGPGTRLTVL.

This clone was counted many times. This chain connects TRBV29-1 to TRBJ2-1; D may be TRBD1 (6 bases). This CDR3 has 13 residues. Germline CDR1 and CDR2: SQVTM and ANQGSEA. Trimming pared 4 bases from V and 6 bases from J, leaving 13 bases between. Here the CDR3 reads CSVADDRSNEQFF. Here the CDR3 DNA reads TGCAGCGTTGCCGACGACAGGTCCAATGAGCAGTTCTTC.

This clone was counted many times. The gene calls are TRBV5-1 and TRBJ1-1; TRBD1 matches 9 bases. Germline loops: CDR1 SGHRS, CDR2 YFSETQ. J gave up 6 bases and V 1 base, and 10 bases lay outside the gene matches. The CDR3 runs to 16 residues. Here the CDR3 reads CASSLTGGRVRAEAFF. The DNA for the CDR3 is TGCGCCAGCAGCTTGACAGGGGGCCGAGTTAGGGCTGAAGCTTTCTTT.

This clone was observed at least ten times. The V and J genes are TRBV7-2 and TRBJ1-3, with 8 bases fitting TRBD1. The CDR3 totals 16 residues. The V gene's germline CDR1 is SGHTA and CDR2 FQGNSA. The trim removed 2 bases at V and 3 bases at J, leaving 6 bases unmatched. The CDR3 loop is CASSLPQGAVGNTIYF. In DNA, the CDR3 is TGTGCCAGCAGCTTACCGCAGGGGGCGGTTGGAAACACCATATATTTT.

This clone was detected many times. The gene calls are TRBV7-9 and TRBJ1-4, with D hard to call. From germline, CDR1 is SEHNR and CDR2 FQNEAQ (reference sequence). V was pared by 4 bases and J by 5 bases, with 11 bases between. The CDR3 extends over 14 amino acids. The CDR3 DNA reads TGTGCCAGCAGCTCAGTCAGAGGAAATGAAAAACTGTTTTTT. Its protein product is CASSSVRGNEKLFF.

In this sample, this clone turned up many times. This chain connects TRBV6-5 to TRBJ2-3; 10 positions agree with TRBD1. Germline CDR1 is MNHEY and CDR2 is SVGAGI. The V gene end was trimmed by 7 bases and the J gene end by 6 bases; junction bases not matched to a gene: 7. The length of the CDR3 is 14 residues. The CDR3 coding sequence is TGTGCCAGCACCGGGGACAGGGGTTCGGATACGCAGTATTTT. This translates into CASTGDRGSDTQYF.